The TCR beta chain under discussion was sequenced for a study of healthy donors' naive CD4 and CD8 T cells (dated by TCRdb to the mid-2010s). About the investigation overall: Donors were chosen to span three age groups (20-25, 40-50 and 60-70 years, over 5 each), with mean age about 45 and half female. For TCR alpha, a new primer set was designed to cover all functional IMGT alpha gene variants, and all other steps followed the beta-chain workflow. Peripheral blood mononuclear cells were obtained from 15 to 20 unrelated, healthy individuals. The donors were HLA-typed by sequencing at HLA-A, -B, -C, -DRB1, -DQB1 and -DPB1, using the SBTexcellerator protocol, an ABI3130xl analyzer and SBTengine software. To check how TCR variation relates to lineage commitment, the researchers sequenced rearranged TCR alpha and beta chains taken from naive CD4+ and CD8+ T cells.

Cells with a CD4+CD8-CD45RO-CD45RA+ profile were isolated by FACS and defined as naive CD4+ T cells, and those with a CD8+CD4-CD45RA+CD27bright profile were defined as naive CD8+ T cells. Sorting used antibodies against CD4 (RPA-T4), CD8 (SK1), CD27 (O323), CD45RA (HI100) and CD45RO (UCHL1). The instrument was a 454 GS FLX Titanium. A previously published linear amplification protocol was used to build the TCR libraries, starting from 500 ng of total RNA. Sequencing was carried out on the Roche/454 Genome Sequencer using Titanium chemistry. In the paper's pipeline: From about five of the healthy donors, a total of 60,000 to 85,000 rearranged TCR alpha transcripts were sequenced. Duplicate transcripts were removed, and each unique TCR clonotype was defined by its CDR3 junction following IMGT nomenclature. Logistic regression in R 2.13.0 modeled CD4 versus CD8 status as a function of V and J genes, with adjustment for donor effects and Bonferroni correction for multiple testing. TCRdb reanalyzed the raw reads on its own, using fastp at Q25 for trimming and MiXCR for clone calling, and kept in-frame beta chains. Each CDR3 protein gets just one entry, which takes the most common genes and DNA from the rows behind it. The V and J calls and clone size are TCRdb's, not the authors'. Counted in this sample were about 200,000 distinct CDR3 sequences; over 60% of them appeared once. In total, the top ten clones hold roughly 2.3% of the sample.

Regarding this clonotype: Which antigen it targets is not known. Base qualities are not recorded, but no much larger clone differs from it by a single base.

Study-level results and caveats: Because the alpha and beta chains were sequenced in bulk, pairing them was not possible, and so effects of the combined chains went unevaluated. Naive CD4+ and CD8+ cells reportedly showed biased usage of most V and J gene segments, and this bias was consistent across donors and independent of HLA genotype. In both chains, CD4+ lineage was associated with a positively charged CDR3, and CD8+ lineage was associated with a negatively charged CDR3. Possible repertoire bias arising from homeostatic proliferation of naive T cells was not directly addressed. About 13% of the variance in CD4/CD8 propensity appeared to be explained jointly by V genes, J genes and CDR3 charge, in a largely additive manner.

The source material was naive CD4+ and CD8+ T cells sorted from blood, pooled from several donors. The cell subset or site label corresponds to: FACS-sorted naive CD4+ (CD45RO-CD45RA+) and naive CD8+ (CD45RA+CD27bright) T cells. This receptor was taken from a pool of human donors in good health; the sample pools cells from several healthy donors.

The CDR3 protein sequence reads: CASSSIGSTMGNTIYF. The DNA sequence is as follows: TGTGCCAGCAGCTCCATCGGAAGCACGATGGGAAACACCATATATTTT. The V gene is TRBV5-6 and the J gene is TRBJ1-3; the D gene is not confidently resolved. The CDR1 and CDR2 encoded by the germline V gene are SGHDT and YYEEEE. The germline ends are 17 bases apart after V is trimmed by 3 bases and J by 4 bases. There are 16 amino acids in the CDR3, from cysteine to phenylalanine inclusive. Only the CDR3 portion is preserved as DNA: 48 bases, with reading frame beginning at the first base.